The 30 T cell receptor beta chains below all came from one sample that was sequenced in a study of post-analysis software for immune sequencing data. General observations from the study: Five TRBV segments, TRBV5-6, TRBV5-1 and TRBV20-1 among them, were found more frequent in patients than controls.

Unique molecular identifiers were present in the TCR beta cDNA libraries. TCRdb analysed the PCR reads with MiXCR anew, one entry per CDR3 protein. The top ten clones hold approximately 1.7% of a sample with fewer than 700,000 distinct CDR3 sequences, 44% of them seen once. For these receptors, no antigen is known. The specimen was blood. Receptors were obtained from a girl aged 5 to 17 with multiple sclerosis.

The chain is built from TRBV6-5 and TRBJ2-1; 13 positions match TRBD2. CDR1 is MNHEY, CDR2 SVGAGI, per germline. This CDR3 comprises 14 residues. Unmatched junction bases numbered 4, after V lost 4 bases and J lost 10 bases. The CDR3 DNA is TGTGCCAGCAGTTCGGGACTAGCGGGGAAAGAGCAGTTCTTC. Protein sequence: CASSSGLAGKEQFF.

In the case of this clonotype: The junction shows a germline mismatch at one end, possibly a read error. This sequence joins TRBV12-3 or TRBV12-4 and TRBJ2-7, with 7 bases aligning to TRBD2. CDR3 length equals 16 residues. The CDR3 DNA follows: TGTGCCGGCAGTTTAGCGGGTCTGGTTAGGCCCTACGAGCAGTACTTC. This encodes CAGSLAGLVRPYEQYF.

This clonotype was recorded a few times. A junction boundary mismatches the germline segment, possibly from a read error. The chain uses TRBV5-1 and TRBJ1-1, with D unresolved. There are 13 residues in the CDR3. From germline, CDR1 is SGHRS and CDR2 YFSETQ. In nucleotides, the CDR3 is TGTGCCAGCAGTTCTGACGGACGGACTGAAGCTTTCTTT. Its protein is CASSSDGRTEAFF.

V is TRBV29-1 and J is TRBJ2-3, with TRBD1 matching 8 bases. J was trimmed by 0 bases and V by 7 bases; bases with no gene match: 9. The CDR3 sequence is 15 residues long. CDR1 is SQVTM and CDR2 is ANQGSEA in the germline V gene. CDR3 in amino acids: CSADPTGESTDTQYF. DNA for the CDR3: TGCAGCGCCGATCCGACAGGGGAAAGCACAGATACGCAGTATTTT.

V is TRBV2 and J is TRBJ2-1; 12 positions agree with TRBD2. Germline CDR1 reads SNHLY; CDR2 reads FYNNEI. J gave up 4 bases and V 5 bases, and 9 bases lay outside the gene matches. The CDR3 extends over 17 amino acids. CDR3 sequence (DNA): TGTGCCAGCAGTCATCAGAGGACTAGCGGGGCTTACAATGAGCAGTTCTTC. Its protein product is CASSHQRTSGAYNEQFF. The full variable domain, its missing parts supplied by reference TRBV2 and TRBJ2-1, is EPEVTQTPSHQVTQMGQEVILRCVPISNHLYFYWYRQILGQKVEFLVSFYNNEISEKSEIFDDQFSVERPDGSNFTLKIRSTKLEDSAMYFCASSHQRTSGAYNEQFFGPGTRLTVL.

This clonotype was observed once. The gene calls are TRBV30 and TRBJ1-1; no clear D gene. Per the germline V gene, CDR1 is GTSNPN and CDR2 is SVGIG (reference sequence). V was pared by 4 bases and J by 5 bases, with 5 bases between. The CDR3 runs to 10 residues. The CDR3 sequence: CAWMGTEAFF. The CDR3 DNA follows: TGTGCCTGGATGGGTACTGAAGCTTTCTTT.

This clonotype was counted only a few times. The CDR3 reads CSGQGYPDTQYF. The CDR3 DNA sequence: TGCAGTGGTCAGGGGTACCCAGATACGCAGTATTTT. The gene calls are TRBV20-1 and TRBJ2-3; maybe TRBD1 (6 bases). The CDR3 length is 12 residues. Trimming cost V 7 bases and J 4 bases, with 12 bases left between them. Germline assignment: CDR1 DFQATT and CDR2 SNEGSKA (reference sequence).

There are a few counts of this clonotype. The rearrangement links TRBV27 to TRBJ2-7, with a tentative D call TRBD2 (5 bases). This CDR3 is 14 amino acids long. Germline assignment: CDR1 MNHEY and CDR2 SMNVEV (reference sequence). V lost 6 bases and J lost 2, with 14 bases in between. This CDR3 reads CASSLGPAAYEQYF. The CDR3 DNA is TGTGCCAGCAGCTTAGGGCCAGCGGCCTACGAGCAGTACTTC.

The chain recombines TRBV27 with TRBJ2-5; D gene ambiguous. The closer fit of TRBJ2-7 to the DNA end suggests the J call may be wrong. CDR3 length: 14 amino acids. In germline, CDR1 is MNHEY, CDR2 SMNVEV (reference sequence). In DNA form, the CDR3 reads TGTGCCAGCAGCCGGAGTCTGGCGGTCTACGAGCAGTACTTC. This sequence encodes CASSRSLAVYEQYF.

This clonotype was seen a handful of times. The chain has TRBV12-3 or TRBV12-4 and TRBJ2-1, with 13 bases fitting TRBD2. The J segment lost 14 bases and the V segment lost 5 bases, leaving 9 bases of the junction unmatched. This CDR3 has 14 residues. Here the CDR3 DNA reads TGTGCCAGCAGTAGAGGACTAGCGGGAGCCGGTGAGTTCTTC. Its translation is CASSRGLAGAGEFF.

This clonotype was counted between two and nine times. This chain links TRBV3-1 with TRBJ2-3, with 7 bases matching TRBD2. This CDR3 region has 17 residues. V was clipped by 0 bases and J by 2 bases; unmatched bases: 8. Looked up from germline, CDR1 is LGHDT and CDR2 is YNNKEL (reference sequence). CDR3 region: CASSQDFTSGDTDTQYF. CDR3 coding DNA: TGTGCCAGCAGCCAAGATTTTACGAGCGGGGACACAGATACGCAGTATTTT.

V and J are TRBV5-1 and TRBJ1-4, with unresolved D. CDR1 and CDR2 from the germline V gene are SGHRS and YFSETQ. The CDR3 is 13 residues long. Trimming stripped 2 bases from V and 8 bases from J, with 10 bases between. Here the CDR3 reads CASSFGGPEKLFF. CDR3 sequence (DNA): TGCGCCAGCAGCTTCGGCGGGCCAGAAAAACTGTTTTTT. The variable domain in full, completed from reference TRBV5-1 and TRBJ1-4, reads KAGVTQTPRYLIKTRGQQVTLSCSPISGHRSVSWYQQTPGQGLQFLFEYFSETQRNKGNFPGRFSGRQFSNSRSEMNVSTLELGDSALYLCASSFGGPEKLFFGSGTQLSVL.

This clonotype was counted at least ten times. The CDR3 coding sequence is TGCGCCAGCAGCTTGATTTTATCGGCAGATGGCTACACCTTC. It encodes CASSLILSADGYTF. The genes are TRBV5-1 and TRBJ1-2, with D uncertain. Trimming pared 1 base from V and 6 bases from J, leaving 13 bases between. The CDR3 consists of 14 residues. Germline-derived CDR1 and CDR2 are SGHRS and YFSETQ.

This clonotype was counted between two and nine times. The rearrangement uses TRBV7-9 and TRBJ2-5; D possibly uses TRBD1 or TRBD2 (6 bases each). Per germline, CDR1 SEHNR and CDR2 FQNEAQ (reference sequence). V was shortened by 7 bases and J by 5 bases, with 17 bases between the two germline ends. The CDR3 covers 14 residues. DNA of the CDR3: TGTGCCAGCACTGAAACCGGGGGCGAGGAGACCCAGTACTTC. Protein sequence: CASTETGGEETQYF. Full variable domain (outside the CDR3, taken from reference TRBV7-9 and TRBJ2-5): DTGVSQNPRHKITKRGQNVTFRCDPISEHNRLYWYRQTLGQGPEFLTYFQNEAQLEKSRLLSDRFSAERPKGSFSTLEIQRTEQGDSAMYLCASTETGGEETQYFGPGTRLLVL.

The sample holds a few counts of this clonotype. At one end, the junction sequence differs from germline, possibly due to a read error. The V call is TRBV9, the J call TRBJ2-3, with TRBD1 identical over 7 bases. Germline V gene lookup returns CDR1 SGDLS and CDR2 YYNGEE. The CDR3 is made up of 15 amino acids. The CDR3 DNA is TGTACCAGCAGCGTAGTAGGGACAGTCACAGATACGCAGTATTTT. As protein: CTSSVVGTVTDTQYF.

The chain employs TRBV29-1 and TRBJ2-3, with D possibly matching TRBD2 (5 bases). In germline, CDR1 is SQVTM, CDR2 ANQGSEA. V shed 6 bases and J shed 5 bases, with 12 bases lying between them. The CDR3 sequence is 12 residues long. CDR3 in amino acids: CSVQEEVDTQYF. CDR3 sequence (DNA): TGCAGCGTCCAGGAGGAGGTAGATACGCAGTATTTT.

V is TRBV7-7 and J is TRBJ2-5; 8 bases line up with TRBD1. Per germline, CDR1 SSHAT and CDR2 FNYEAQ (reference sequence). The CDR3 contains 15 residues. Unmatched junction bases numbered 5, after V lost 1 base and J lost 4 bases. The CDR3 DNA is TGTGCCAGCAGCTTAGGCCCAGGGGGCCGAGAGACCCAGTACTTC. Its protein is CASSLGPGGRETQYF. Looking up the rest from reference TRBV7-7 and TRBJ2-5 gives the full variable domain: GAGVSQSPRYKVTKRGQDVTLRCDPISSHATLYWYQQALGQGPEFLTYFNYEAQPDKSGLPSDRFSAERPEGSISTLTIQRTEQRDSAMYRCASSLGPGGRETQYFGPGTRLLVL.

This clonotype was seen only a few times. The chain recombines TRBV5-1 with TRBJ2-7, with no clear D. Per germline, CDR1 SGHRS and CDR2 YFSETQ. The CDR3 runs to 15 residues. The V end was cut by 4 bases, the J end by 5 bases, with 19 bases between. CDR3 coding DNA: TGCGCCAGCAGCCTGAATGGTCTTGTCCCCCACGAGCAGTACTTC. Translating it yields CASSLNGLVPHEQYF.

The gene calls are TRBV7-2 and TRBJ2-1; 13 nucleotides align to TRBD2. V gave up 6 bases and J gave up 5 bases; unmatched junction bases: 4. The CDR3 is 15 residues long. Germline assignment: CDR1 SGHTA and CDR2 FQGNSA. In nucleotides, the CDR3 is TGTGCCAGCAGGCGGACTAGCGGGGGAAACAATGAGCAGTTCTTC. Its translation is CASRRTSGGNNEQFF. Full variable domain (missing parts from reference TRBV7-2 and TRBJ2-1): GAGVSQSPSNKVTEKGKDVELRCDPISGHTALYWYRQSLGQGLEFLIYFQGNSAPDKSGLPSDRFSAERTGGSVSTLTIQRTQQEDSAVYLCASRRTSGGNNEQFFGPGTRLTVL.

This clonotype came up a few times. The gene calls are TRBV12-3 or TRBV12-4 and TRBJ2-1; the match to TRBD2 covers 8 bases. J was trimmed by 4 bases and V by 3 bases; bases with no gene match: 8. CDR3 length equals 16 residues. CDR3 coding DNA: TGTGCCAGCAGTTTTGACGGGACTAGGGAGTACAATGAGCAGTTCTTC. This codes for CASSFDGTREYNEQFF.

CDR3 region: CASKTGGGYSNQPQHF. In DNA form, the CDR3 reads TGTGCCAGCAAGACAGGCGGGGGATATAGCAATCAGCCCCAGCATTTT. V usage is TRBV27 and J usage is TRBJ1-5; D is perhaps TRBD1 (6 bases). The CDR3 sequence is 16 residues long. Germline V gene data show CDR1 as MNHEY and CDR2 as SMNVEV (reference sequence). Trimming stripped 7 bases from V and 0 bases from J, with 16 bases between.

This chain joins TRBV6-6 and TRBJ1-2, with D possibly being TRBD1 (6 bases). The CDR3 is made up of 14 amino acids. Per germline, CDR1 MNHNY and CDR2 SVGAGI (reference sequence). V was trimmed by 6 bases and J by 5 bases, leaving 16 bases between them. Here the CDR3 DNA reads TGTGCCAGCAGAAACGGACAGACGGGGTATGGCTACACCTTC. Translation gives CASRNGQTGYGYTF.

The chain has TRBV28 and TRBJ1-6; D perhaps matches TRBD1 (5 bases). V was trimmed by 6 bases and J by 16 bases, leaving 13 bases between them. The CDR3 has 11 amino acids. Germline loops: CDR1 MDHEN, CDR2 SYDVKM. In nucleotides, the CDR3 is TGTGCCAGCAGCCCAGGGTTAGCTCTCCACTTT. Amino acid sequence: CASSPGLALHF.

This clonotype came up a few times. This chain uses TRBV20-1 with TRBJ2-5; tentatively, D is TRBD2 (6 bases). Trimming pared 8 bases from V and 5 bases from J, leaving 18 bases between. Germline CDR1 DFQATT, CDR2 SNEGSKA (reference sequence). CDR3 length equals 13 residues. CDR3 in DNA: TGCAGTCCCCGACTAGGAGGAGCGGAGACCCAGTACTTC. Amino acid sequence: CSPRLGGAETQYF.

V usage is TRBV5-1 and J usage is TRBJ1-2; TRBD1 aligns across 8 bases. The CDR3 sequence is 15 residues long. Germline-derived CDR1 and CDR2 are SGHRS and YFSETQ. After removal of 5 bases from V and 8 bases from J, the junction contained 14 bases not matched to a gene. CDR3 bases: TGCGCCAGCAGTGCGGACAGGGTAAATCGTCGGGGCTACACCTTC. Its translation is CASSADRVNRRGYTF.

The V gene is TRBV20-1, the J gene TRBJ2-7; D is perhaps TRBD1 or TRBD2 (5 bases each). V was pared by 8 bases and J by 6 bases, with 20 bases between. This CDR3 is built from 13 residues. CDR1 is DFQATT, CDR2 SNEGSKA, per germline (reference sequence). CDR3 DNA: TGCAGTACTCTGGGACCCGAGACGGGCGAGCAGTACTTC. Residues: CSTLGPETGEQYF.

This clonotype was seen a handful of times. The chain is built from TRBV6-1 and TRBJ2-5, with 13 bases fitting TRBD2. CDR3 length: 16 amino acids. With 7 bases clipped from V and 5 bases from J, the junction kept 10 bases outside the gene matches. Germline V gene data show CDR1 as MNHNS and CDR2 as SASEGT. CDR3 protein: CASTWTSGGGWETQYF. DNA for the CDR3: TGTGCCAGCACATGGACTAGCGGGGGTGGCTGGGAGACCCAGTACTTC.

This chain links TRBV10-3 with TRBJ2-1; 12 bases align to TRBD2. The germline V gene encodes CDR1 ENHRY and CDR2 SYGVKD. The CDR3 spans 13 residues. The V and J ends lost 10 bases and 5 bases, in that order; junction bases with no gene match: 3. In nucleotides, the CDR3 is TGTGCCACACTAGCGGGAGGAAACAATGAGCAGTTCTTC. Its translation: CATLAGGNNEQFF.

The CDR3 spells CSTKGGSDQPQHF. The CDR3 nucleotides are TGCAGCACCAAGGGGGGGTCAGATCAGCCCCAGCATTTT. V is TRBV29-1 and J is TRBJ1-5; D possibly corresponds to TRBD1 (6 bases). Germline CDR1 SQVTM, CDR2 ANQGSEA. Trimming left V 8 bases short and J 5 bases short, with 16 bases between. The CDR3 spans 13 residues.

The V and J genes are TRBV12-3 or TRBV12-4 and TRBJ2-2, with D possibly TRBD2 on 5 matching bases. V lost 5 bases to trimming and J lost 8 bases, with 12 bases between them. This CDR3 has 13 residues. In DNA form, the CDR3 reads TGTGCCAGCAGTGGACGGACTGGAGGGGAGCTGTTTTTT. It codes for CASSGRTGGELFF.